A selection of T cell receptor beta chains follows, all from one sample in a study of CD8+CD57+ T cells in acquired aplastic anemia. TCRdb reprocessed the reads with MiXCR, giving one entry per CDR3 protein. The sample records some 98,000 distinct CDR3 sequences, 55% to 70% being singletons. Sequenced material: sorted CD4+, CD8+, or CD8+CD57+ T cells (not recorded which) from PBMCs. Receptor source: a human donor with aplastic anemia. CDR3s include the opening cysteine and the closing phenylalanine or tryptophan. A D gene is named only where the DNA matches it firmly. The size of a clone is reported for some rows only, either as once, few or many, or as a class for expanded clones.

CASSLDGGARQYF TGCGCCAGCAGCTTGGATGGGGGCGCTCGACAGTACTTC . TRBV5-1 . TRBJ2-7
CATSSDGSYTEAFF TGTGCCACCAGCAGTGATGGGTCCTACACTGAAGCTTTCTTT . TRBV15 . TRBJ1-1
CASSEQQETQYF TGTGCCAGCAGTGAACAGCAAGAGACCCAGTACTTC . TRBV6-1 . TRBJ2-5
CASSAGGDGEAFF TGTGCCAGCAGCGCGGGGGGGGACGGAGAAGCTTTCTTT . TRBV9 . TRBJ1-1
CASSISSLTAGELFF TGTGCCAGTAGTATCTCGAGCCTTACGGCCGGGGAGCTGTTTTTT . TRBV19 . TRBJ2-2
CSARANVGSGYF TGCAGTGCTAGAGCTAACGTCGGTAGTGGATACTTC . TRBV20-1 . TRBJ2-4
CATSGGTEEETQYF TGTGCCACCTCCGGGGGGACAGAGGAAGAGACCCAGTACTTC . TRBV24-1 . TRBJ2-5
CASRAGQPYGYTF TGTGCCAGCAGGGCGGGACAGCCTTATGGCTACACCTTC . TRBV2 TRBD1 TRBJ1-2
CSVGAGLTGELFF TGCAGCGTTGGAGCGGGCCTGACCGGGGAGCTGTTTTTT . TRBV29-1 . TRBJ2-2
CASSSQGGSEQFF TGTGCCAGCAGCTCCCAGGGGGGCAGTGAGCAGTTCTTC . TRBV7-8 . TRBJ2-1
CSVASGAGQPQHF TGCAGCGTTGCTTCAGGGGCTGGGCAGCCCCAGCATTTT . TRBV29-1 . TRBJ1-5
CSAFGDPGYTF TGCAGTGCCTTCGGGGATCCTGGCTACACCTTC . TRBV20-1 . TRBJ1-2
CASSWTAYGYTF TGTGCCAGCAGCTGGACAGCCTATGGCTACACCTTC . TRBV6-1 . TRBJ1-2
CASSQGSYTEAFF TGCGCCAGCAGCCAGGGATCGTACACTGAAGCTTTCTTT many TRBV4-1 . TRBJ1-1
CASRQVEAFF TGTGCCAGCAGACAGGTTGAAGCTTTCTTT few TRBV2 . TRBJ1-1
CATSRAGSRYGYTF TGTGCCACCAGCAGAGCGGGCAGCCGATATGGCTACACCTTC . TRBV15 . TRBJ1-2
CASSLTDGLTYNEQFF TGTGCCAGCAGCTTAACAGACGGACTGACCTACAATGAGCAGTTCTTC . TRBV7-8 . TRBJ2-1
CASSEGPRQYGYTF TGCGCCAGCAGTGAGGGGCCAAGACAGTATGGCTACACCTTC . TRBV10-2 . TRBJ1-2
CSARGHTGGRSNTEAFF TGCAGTGCTAGAGGCCACACAGGGGGCCGAAGCAACACTGAAGCTTTCTTT . TRBV20-1 TRBD1 TRBJ1-1